One T cell receptor beta chain is described in this entry. The data are from a study of control samples from healthy donors and cancer patients. TCRdb's copy holds only in-frame clones and misses some; the assay was immunoSEQ multiplex PCR. Of some 150,000 clones in the sample, roughly 89% were seen once. V gave up 4 bases and J gave up 2 bases, with 19 bases separating them. The CDR3 length is 17 residues. CDR1 is SGHDN, CDR2 FVKESK, per germline. The sequencing input was blood. The clonotype was recovered from a young man in good health. The gene calls are TRBV14 and TRBJ2-3; D possibly uses TRBD1 or TRBD2 (5 bases each). Here the CDR3 reads CASSPGRGTRFTDTQYF. The DNA for the CDR3 is TGTGCCAGCAGCCCTGGACGAGGGACCCGATTCACAGATACGCAGTATTTT.